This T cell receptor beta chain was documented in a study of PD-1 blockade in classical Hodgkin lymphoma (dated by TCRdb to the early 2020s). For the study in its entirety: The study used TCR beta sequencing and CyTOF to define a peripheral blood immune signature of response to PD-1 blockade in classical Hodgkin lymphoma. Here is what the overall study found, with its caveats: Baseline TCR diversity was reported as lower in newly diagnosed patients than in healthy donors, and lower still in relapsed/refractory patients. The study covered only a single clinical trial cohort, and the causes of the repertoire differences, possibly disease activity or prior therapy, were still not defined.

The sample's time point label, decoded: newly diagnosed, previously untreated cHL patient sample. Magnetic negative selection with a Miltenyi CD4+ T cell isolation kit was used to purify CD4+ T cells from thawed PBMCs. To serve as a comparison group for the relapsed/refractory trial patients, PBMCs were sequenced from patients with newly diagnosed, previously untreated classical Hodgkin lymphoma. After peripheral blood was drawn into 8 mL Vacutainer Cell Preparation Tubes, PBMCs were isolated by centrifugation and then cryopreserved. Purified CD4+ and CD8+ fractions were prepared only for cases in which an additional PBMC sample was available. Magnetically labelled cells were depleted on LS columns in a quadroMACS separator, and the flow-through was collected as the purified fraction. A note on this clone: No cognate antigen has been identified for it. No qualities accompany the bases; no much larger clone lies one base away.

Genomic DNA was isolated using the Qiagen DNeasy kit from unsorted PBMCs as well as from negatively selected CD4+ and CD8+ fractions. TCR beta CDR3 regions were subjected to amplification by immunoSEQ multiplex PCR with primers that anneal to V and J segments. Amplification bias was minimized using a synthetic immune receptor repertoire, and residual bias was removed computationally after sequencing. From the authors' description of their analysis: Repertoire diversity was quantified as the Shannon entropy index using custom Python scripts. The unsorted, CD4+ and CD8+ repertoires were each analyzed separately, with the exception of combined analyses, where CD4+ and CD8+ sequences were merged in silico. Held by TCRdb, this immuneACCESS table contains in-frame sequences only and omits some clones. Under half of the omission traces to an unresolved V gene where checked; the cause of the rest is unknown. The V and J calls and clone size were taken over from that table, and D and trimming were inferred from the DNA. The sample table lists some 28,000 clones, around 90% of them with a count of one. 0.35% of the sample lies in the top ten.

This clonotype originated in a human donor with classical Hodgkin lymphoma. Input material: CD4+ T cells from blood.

The DNA sequence is as follows: TGTGCCAGCAGCTTGGCAGGGATCGAAGAGACCCAGTACTTC. Its translation is CASSLAGIEETQYF. Here the chain combines TRBV5-6 and TRBJ2-5; TRBD1 is a weak D gene call, 5 bases matching. V sheds 0 bases and J sheds 3 bases, leaving 9 bases between their ends. Its CDR3 holds 14 amino acids, cysteine through phenylalanine. Only the CDR3 region is kept as DNA, spanning 42 bases read in frame from base 1. The germline V gene yields SGHDT for CDR1 and YYEEEE for CDR2.